The next 5 T cell receptor beta chains were all read from a single sample in a study of regulatory T cells in long-lasting Graves disease. Libraries of TCR beta came from iRepertoire HTBI primers plus Arm-PCR of CDR3 regions. TCRdb reprocessed the multiplex PCR reads via MiXCR and lists one record per CDR3 protein. Of fewer than 400,000 distinct CDR3 sequences in the sample, more than 15% were seen once. Documented time point: newly diagnosed GD, antithyroid drugs for less than 3 months. Preparation of the TCR library used RNA extracted from PBMCs. Sequencing used peripheral blood mononuclear cells (PBMCs), obtained at new diagnosis, from a patient treated with antithyroid drugs. The receptor source for this set is a female donor with Graves disease.

This chain uses TRBV2 with TRBJ2-1; TRBD1 agrees at 8 bases. The length of the CDR3 is 14 residues. The ends lost 7 bases at V and 2 bases at J; junction bases unmatched: 4. Germline CDR1 reads SNHLY; CDR2 reads FYNNEI. The CDR3 spells CASIQGEAYNEQFF. CDR3 sequence (DNA): TGTGCCAGCATACAGGGGGAGGCCTACAATGAGCAGTTCTTC.

This clonotype was picked up a small number of times. The chain combines TRBV11-2 with TRBJ1-1; the D gene is possibly TRBD1 (6 bases). The V and J ends lost 3 bases and 4 bases respectively, with 21 bases between them. Germline V lookup: CDR1 SGHAT, CDR2 FQNNGV. The CDR3 has 17 amino acids. The CDR3 loop reads CASSFRLGGALGTEAFF. The CDR3 nucleotides are TGTGCCAGCAGCTTTCGCCTTGGGGGCGCATTGGGCACTGAAGCTTTCTTT.

This clonotype was observed many times. V usage is TRBV3-1 and J usage is TRBJ2-3; unclear D gene. The germline V and J ends were trimmed by 0 bases and 4 bases, with 5 bases remaining between them. Germline CDR1 and CDR2: LGHDT and YNNKEL (reference sequence). This CDR3 is 13 amino acids long. As DNA, the CDR3 is TGTGCCAGCAGCCAAGAGCTCCCAGATACGCAGTATTTT. The encoded protein is CASSQELPDTQYF.

This clonotype has ten or more counts. The J gene is TRBJ2-2, the V gene TRBV5-1; the D is unclear. CDR1 SGHRS and CDR2 YFSETQ come from the germline V gene. The CDR3 contains 15 residues. Deletions cut 4 bases from V and 6 bases from J, with 16 bases between. Here the CDR3 DNA reads TGCGCCAGCAGCAAACGGACCGGTCTCGCCGGGGAGCTGTTTTTT. Protein product: CASSKRTGLAGELFF.

Ten or more counts support this clonotype. This chain uses TRBV28 with TRBJ2-1, with D perhaps being TRBD1 or TRBD2 (6 bases each). V was clipped by 4 bases and J by 16 bases, with 23 bases between them. This CDR3 is built from 14 residues. Germline loops: CDR1 MDHEN, CDR2 SYDVKM. The CDR3 bases are TGTGCCAGCAGTTCACAGGGACGAGCCGGGGGATACTTCTTC. Translating gives CASSSQGRAGGYFF.